This TCR beta chain was observed in a study of spatial heterogeneity in lung cancer. Study at large: Sequencing was performed on follow-up PBMC samples when available, collected at a median of approximately 26 months after resection.

In its sample, this clonotype was seen many times. MiXCR, applied by TCRdb to the 5' RACE reads, yields one record per CDR3 protein. The sample holds roughly 120,000 distinct CDR3 sequences, less than 15% seen once. As for time point: blood at routine non-recurrence follow-up after resection. From tumor, nontumor lung or frozen PBMC, whole RNA was taken unsorted for sequencing. CDR1 and CDR2 (germline): MNHNS, SASEGT. The V gene lost 7 bases and the J gene lost 12 bases, with 19 bases spanning the gap. This CDR3 spans 13 amino acids. The chain is built from TRBV6-1 and TRBJ2-1, with D possibly being TRBD2 (8 bases). Here the sequenced sample was PBMCs, taken at follow-up. This TCR came from a male donor with early-stage non-small cell lung cancer. CDR3 bases: TGTGCCAGCACCCGGGACAGCGGGGGTAGGCAGTTCTTC. Its protein product is CASTRDSGGRQFF.